This TCR beta chain was documented in a study of shared clonotypes between healthy human individuals. There are 17 residues in the CDR3. Germline CDR1 reads SNHLY; CDR2 reads FYNNEI. V was shortened by 6 bases and J by 0 bases, with 20 bases between the two germline ends. Terminally differentiated effector memory CD45RA+ cells were excluded by CCR7 positive selection of CD45RO-negative cells. Sequencing used immunoSEQ multiplex PCR; TCRdb keeps in-frame clones, though not all of them. This repertoire shows about 2 million clones, about 95% found once; its top ten account for more than 0.9%. The J gene is TRBJ1-1, the V gene TRBV2; a weak D match, TRBD1 (5 bases). Input material: naive CD8+ T cells sorted from blood. This TCR came from a man aged 18 to 30 in good health. The CDR3 DNA follows: TGTGCCAGCAGGCTCACGAGGGACGGAACTTTGAACACTGAAGCTTTCTTT. The encoded protein is CASRLTRDGTLNTEAFF.